The clone carrying this T cell receptor beta chain was seen repeatedly, ten times or more. This entry comes from a study of CD8 T cells in ankylosing spondylitis. One entry per CDR3 protein results from TCRdb running MiXCR on the 5' RACE reads. The profile shows over 100,000 distinct CDR3 sequences, approximately 10% of them singletons. Material: blood, either unsorted or a sorted T cell fraction (not recorded which). The origin of this receptor is a female donor with ankylosing spondylitis or in good health (not recorded which).

The CDR3 region has the DNA TGCAGTGCTAGAGAATCTTCAGATACGCAGTATTTT. Translated, it gives CSARESSDTQYF. This chain links TRBV20-1 with TRBJ2-3; the D is unclear. Germline CDR1 DFQATT, CDR2 SNEGSKA (reference sequence). Trimming pared 0 bases from V and 4 bases from J, leaving 5 bases between. This CDR3 is 12 amino acids long.